This TCR beta chain was retrieved from a study of blood T cells in healthy people across ages. Using a J-beta primer mix together with a sample-barcoded 5' primer, a second PCR was run for about 6 to 11 cycles. TCRdb re-derived calls from the 5' RACE reads in MiXCR, one entry per CDR3 protein. The sample holds hundreds of thousands of distinct CDR3 sequences; roughly 48% are singletons and the top ten take 10% to 15%. This clonotype was observed a few times. The sample comprised blood. This clonotype was sampled from a man aged 25 to 40 in good health.

CDR3 sequence reads: CASSLAGPGNEQYF. As DNA, the CDR3 is TGTGCCAGCAGTTTAGCGGGGCCAGGCAACGAGCAGTACTTC. The chain joins TRBV12-3 or TRBV12-4 to TRBJ2-5; D perhaps matches TRBD1 (5 bases). The DNA end is a closer match to TRBJ2-7, so the J assignment may be wrong. The CDR3 extends over 14 amino acids.